The rows below give T cell receptor beta chains drawn from one sample of a study of T cell repertoires in aging, cancer and after chemotherapy. TCRdb reanalysed the multiplex PCR reads using MiXCR and keeps one entry per CDR3 protein. The sample lists some 5,200 distinct CDR3 sequences; more than 25% were seen once. Sequencing was performed on blood. Every receptor here comes from a human donor in good health. Each CDR3 is given without its conserved first and last residue. Each record gives: D gene, V gene, CDR3 protein. D genes are given only for firm matches.

>-|TRBV5-5
ASSYRQQNTEAF
>-|TRBV20-1
SAPDYGYT
>TRBD2|TRBV20-1
SAHSSGRGADTQY
>-|TRBV10-3
AIGLQGGNTIY
>-|TRBV7-2
ASSSRGGRGNEQY
>-|TRBV27
ASSLLGGEQY
>TRBD1|TRBV29-1
SVGTGTTDTQY
>-|TRBV6-5
ASSSQTGYQPQH
>-|TRBV11-1
ASSLDATNEKLF
>-|TRBV15
ATRAASDPIAKNIQY
>-|TRBV27
ASSLNRYSGANVLT
>-|TRBV20-1
SARDRAGISSYNEQF
>-|TRBV6-1
ASSDRGGVPPGANVLT
>-|TRBV10-1
ASNPGVTGQETQY
>-|TRBV27
ASSFRDYSPLH
>-|TRBV29-1
SASSGGHTEAF
>-|TRBV27
ASSLSNTNQPQH
>TRBD1|TRBV10-3
AISETGDISYEQY
>TRBD1|TRBV29-1
SVGGTGVKESEKLF
>-|TRBV6-5
ASSSRLGGSYNEQF
>-|TRBV7-6
ASSLEGNGYT
>-|TRBV5-1
ASSLDGGPGTEAF
>-|TRBV5-4
ASSLKETQY
>-|TRBV5-1
ASRRRDGPSYEQY
>TRBD2|TRBV7-9
ASSGRLASTDTQY
>TRBD1|TRBV28
ASSPTGFQPQH
>-|TRBV20-1
SARDRVSPLH
>-|TRBV7-2
ASSLVARPNEQF
>-|TRBV5-1
ASSLTFQGGTGANVLT
>TRBD1|TRBV20-1
SAIGTGDPGQY
>-|TRBV6-5
ASTLSPSADTQY
>TRBD1|TRBV7-9
ASSLGDRFNEKLF
>-|TRBV5-4
ASRRGENTEAF
>TRBD1|TRBV19
ASSPDRTWGETQY
>TRBD1|TRBV30
AWSGDRENTDTQY
>-|TRBV27
ASSLGSGRANEQF
>-|TRBV28
APRGETQY
>TRBD2|TRBV27
ASSYGTSGWDTQY
>TRBD2|TRBV13
ASSPRSASGSGQF
>-|TRBV12-3/TRBV12-4
VSSGQRTDTQY
>-|TRBV5-6
ASSPGSAEAF
>-|TRBV6-1
ASSEGTANYGYT
>-|TRBV5-1
ASSLRMEGSYEQY
>-|TRBV6-1
ASSESAGLNGYT
>-|TRBV6-5
ASSHPTQETKY
>TRBD2|TRBV19
ASSIQGLAGANEQF
>TRBD1|TRBV28
ASSGAGTGFHGYT
>TRBD1|TRBV4-2
ASSQAGGDYGYT
>-|TRBV27
ASSSGEANVLT
>-|TRBV5-1
ASSLFRGNTEAF